This T cell receptor (beta chain) is from a study of T cells in Graves' hyperthyroidism and ophthalmopathy. V lost 0 bases and J lost 3, with 11 bases in between. Germline CDR1 reads KGHSH; CDR2 reads LQKENI. The CDR3 loop spans 15 amino acids. PBMCs were obtained from 7.5 to 10 ml fresh peripheral blood. RNA transcripts served as the template for amplifying TCR beta CDR3 regions. HTBI primers were the set used in a first-round RT-PCR of the TCR CDR3. A single record per CDR3 protein comes from TCRdb applying MiXCR to the multiplex PCR reads. The data show a few hundred thousand distinct CDR3 sequences, 25% seen once.

This chain joins TRBV18 and TRBJ1-1; D is ambiguous. This TCR derives from a man over 45 with Graves' hyperthyroidism. Sequencing was performed on blood. CDR3 coding DNA: TGTGCCAGCTCACCACCCAATAGCGGGTACACTGAAGCTTTCTTT. It translates to CASSPPNSGYTEAFF.